In this sample, the clone carrying this TCR beta chain turned up once. The antigen is unknown. This specimen comes from a study of long-term antiretroviral therapy in people with HIV. Whole-study results and caveats: Controls exceeded HIV repertoires in CDR3 length range. Information on adherence to ART, viral resistance or therapy changes was unavailable. Clones that had undergone expansion before ART prevailed in the repertoire throughout all time points.

A v3.0 immunoSEQ assay was performed at survey level. Sequencing set out to capture about 35,000-55,000 T-cell genomes per sample. Here immunoSEQ multiplex PCR was the method, and the copy in TCRdb shows in-frame clones only, minus some. Of around 29,000 clones listed, around nine tenths are singletons. V was clipped by 2 bases and J by 2 bases, with 10 bases between them. This CDR3 has 15 amino acids. From germline, CDR1 is MNHNS and CDR2 SASEGT. This TCR was recovered from a man aged 18 to 29 with HIV. V is TRBV6-1 and J is TRBJ1-3; maybe TRBD1 (6 bases). Sequencing used unsorted PBMCs, obtained 1.1 years after starting antiretroviral therapy. The DNA for the CDR3 is TGTGCCAGCAGTGAACTCAACAGGGCTGGAAACACCATATATTTT. It specifies CASSELNRAGNTIYF.